This passage covers 10 T cell receptor beta chains from one sample sequenced in a study of CD8 T cells in ankylosing spondylitis. TCRdb recomputed calls from the 5' RACE reads with MiXCR, one row per CDR3 protein. Of about 200,000 distinct CDR3 sequences listed, around a quarter are singletons. Sample: blood, either unsorted or a sorted T cell fraction (not recorded which). Receptors were obtained from a male donor with ankylosing spondylitis or in good health (not recorded which).

This clonotype showed up just a few times. The chain has TRBV14 and TRBJ2-1; a possible D gene is TRBD2 (6 bases). CDR1 SGHDN and CDR2 FVKESK come from the germline V gene. The CDR3 sequence is 15 residues long. Trimming left V 3 bases short and J 3 bases short, with 12 bases between. This chain's CDR3 is CASSHGGGSYNEQFF. The CDR3 DNA is TGTGCCAGCAGCCACGGGGGTGGGAGCTACAATGAGCAGTTCTTC.

This clonotype was seen ten or more times. The V call is TRBV7-2, the J call TRBJ1-4, with D unclear. Germline CDR1 is SGHTA and CDR2 is FQGNSA. Trimming stripped 4 bases from V and 0 bases from J, with 9 bases between. This CDR3 contains 15 residues. The CDR3 is CASSSQRATNEKLFF. The CDR3 nucleotides read TGTGCCAGCAGCTCCCAAAGAGCAACTAATGAAAAACTGTTTTTT.

Relative to its sample, this clonotype is medium-sized (0.01 to 0.1%). The chain uses TRBV7-9 and TRBJ2-1; D is ambiguous. With 8 bases removed from V and 7 bases from J, the gap between germline ends came to 18 bases. CDR1 is SEHNR, CDR2 FQNEAQ, per germline (reference sequence). The length of the CDR3 is 14 residues. CDR3 DNA: TGTGCCAGCTCTAAGGACGTTACCCCAAATGAGCAGTTCTTC. It codes for CASSKDVTPNEQFF.

This rearrangement joins TRBV6-5 to TRBJ2-1; 8 positions match TRBD2. Germline V gene lookup returns CDR1 MNHEY and CDR2 SVGAGI. The CDR3 has 16 residues. Losses at the gene ends were 4 bases for V and 1 base for J; bases not matched to a gene: 6. For the CDR3, the DNA is TGTGCCAGCAGTTTGACCGGGGGGGAGTCCTACAATGAGCAGTTCTTC. Its protein product is CASSLTGGESYNEQFF.

This clonotype was seen many times. This chain links TRBV10-3 with TRBJ1-1; possibly TRBD1 for D (6 bases). Germline CDR1 and CDR2: ENHRY and SYGVKD. The CDR3 has 14 amino acids. V was cut by 7 bases and J by 4 bases, with 16 bases left in between. The CDR3 nucleotides are TGTGCCATCAAGGGGGGGACGGTAGGCACTGAAGCTTTCTTT. It codes for CAIKGGTVGTEAFF.

The J gene is TRBJ1-2, the V gene TRBV29-1; 10 nucleotides line up with TRBD1. The CDR3 runs 14 residues. Germline CDR1 reads SQVTM; CDR2 reads ANQGSEA. V dropped 3 bases and J dropped 1; count of bases not matched to a gene: 2. The CDR3 protein is CSVDRDRGNYGYTF. In DNA, the CDR3 is TGCAGCGTTGATAGGGACAGGGGTAACTATGGCTACACCTTC.

At least ten counts were recorded for this clonotype. The V and J genes are TRBV20-1 and TRBJ2-2, with 11 bases lining up with TRBD2. The CDR3 extends over 18 amino acids. CDR1 is DFQATT and CDR2 is SNEGSKA in the germline V gene (reference sequence). The junction had 6 bases not matched to a gene; V was cut back by 0 bases and J by 0 bases. The CDR3 DNA reads as TGCAGTGCTAGAGACGGACTAGCGGGTGCCGCGAACACCGGGGAGCTGTTTTTT. It encodes CSARDGLAGAANTGELFF.

The rearrangement joins TRBV20-1 to TRBJ2-1; the D gene is possibly TRBD2 (6 bases). V lost 1 base and J 8 bases, leaving 18 bases between the germline ends. Germline CDR1 reads DFQATT; CDR2 reads SNEGSKA (reference sequence). The CDR3 spans 15 residues. CDR3 in amino acids: CSARAGAGSPDEQFF. CDR3 DNA: TGCAGTGCTAGAGCCGGGGCGGGAAGCCCCGATGAGCAGTTCTTC.

In nucleotides, the CDR3 is TGCGCCAGCAGCTTCTGGTGCAATGAGCAGTTCTTC. As protein: CASSFWCNEQFF. This chain links TRBV4-3 with TRBJ2-1; D gene uncertain. Germline V CDR1 and CDR2: LGHNA, YSLEER. Trimming shortened V by 5 bases and J by 6 bases, and 8 bases separated the two germline ends. The CDR3 consists of 12 residues.

This clonotype was detected only a few times. The CDR3 nucleotides are TGCAGCGTGGTCAGGAGAATCCAAGAGACCCAGTACTTC. Amino acid sequence: CSVVRRIQETQYF. The chain joins TRBV29-1 to TRBJ2-5; D gene uncertain. V lost 6 bases and J 1 base, leaving 12 bases between the germline ends. The germline gives CDR1 SQVTM, CDR2 ANQGSEA. The CDR3 has 13 amino acids.